The 27 T cell receptor beta chains below all came from one sample that was sequenced in a study of cytomegalovirus exposure and HLA in healthy donors. The PCR made use of 60 Vbeta and 13 Jbeta primers. Repertoires were generated with immunoSEQ multiplex PCR, while TCRdb's copy carries only in-frame clones and drops some. The profile shows around 55,000 clones, 65% to 80% of them singletons. Sequences were obtained from PBMCs. The receptors here all came from a man in his forties or fifties in good health and CMV-seropositive.

This clone appeared a single time. The V call is TRBV10-3, the J call TRBJ1-2, with D tentatively TRBD1 (6 bases). Looked up from germline, CDR1 is ENHRY and CDR2 is SYGVKD. V lost 2 bases to trimming and J lost 8 bases, with 9 bases between them. There are 12 residues in the CDR3. Written as DNA, the CDR3 is TGTGCCATCAGTGAGGCACAGGGAGGCTACACCTTC. It encodes CAISEAQGGYTF.

Only a few counts were recorded for this clone. The rearrangement uses TRBV5-6 and TRBJ2-3; tentatively, D is TRBD2 (6 bases). Germline loops: CDR1 SGHDT, CDR2 YYEEEE. The V gene lost 0 bases and the J gene lost 4 bases, with 15 bases spanning the gap. This CDR3 is built from 16 residues. The CDR3 DNA reads as TGTGCCAGCAGCTTGGACGGCTTCCCGGGGGCAGATACGCAGTATTTT. It translates to CASSLDGFPGADTQYF.

This clone was found a few times. J is TRBJ2-7 and V is TRBV5-4; maybe TRBD2 (5 bases). The germline gives CDR1 SGHNT, CDR2 YYREEE (reference sequence). V shed 0 bases and J shed 1 base, with 14 bases lying between them. The CDR3 is 16 amino acids. In DNA, the CDR3 is TGTGCCAGCAGCTTGGGCGACGGGGAAGGTTCCTACGAGCAGTACTTC. As protein: CASSLGDGEGSYEQYF.

The genes are TRBV5-1 and TRBJ2-5; D is perhaps TRBD1 (6 bases). Germline-derived CDR1 and CDR2 are SGHRS and YFSETQ. The CDR3 runs to 13 residues. V was shortened by 4 bases and J by 5 bases, with 12 bases between the two germline ends. The CDR3 coding sequence is TGCGCCAGCAGCCAACAGGGATCCGAGACCCAGTACTTC. Its translation: CASSQQGSETQYF.

This CDR3 reads CASSLVAGNQNTGELFF. The CDR3 region has the DNA TGCGCCAGCAGCTTGGTTGCAGGGAATCAGAACACCGGGGAGCTGTTTTTT. The J gene is TRBJ2-2, the V gene TRBV5-1; D possibly corresponds to TRBD1 (5 bases). Between the trimmed V and J ends, which lost 0 bases and 1 base, there was a span of 13 bases. Germline V gives CDR1 SGHRS, CDR2 YFSETQ. The CDR3 sequence is 17 residues long.

The rearrangement joins TRBV13 to TRBJ1-1; D is perhaps TRBD1 (5 bases). This CDR3 is built from 13 residues. Germline CDR1 PRHDT, CDR2 FYEKMQ (reference sequence). V lost 3 bases and J lost 5, with 10 bases in between. The CDR3 region has the DNA TGTGCCAGCAGCTTCCGCAGGGAAACTGAAGCTTTCTTT. Its translation is CASSFRRETEAFF.

V is TRBV5-6 and J is TRBJ2-7, with 12 bases matching TRBD2. After removal of 5 bases from V and 7 bases from J, the junction contained 10 bases not matched to a gene. CDR3 length equals 15 residues. Germline-derived CDR1 and CDR2 are SGHDT and YYEEEE. The CDR3 sequence is CASSSGLAGFGEQYF. CDR3 coding DNA: TGTGCCAGCAGTTCCGGACTAGCGGGGTTTGGAGAGCAGTACTTC. The variable domain in full, with the rest retrieved from reference TRBV5-6 and TRBJ2-7, is DAGVTQSPTHLIKTRGQQVTLRCSPKSGHDTVSWYQQALGQGPQFIFQYYEEEERQRGNFPDRFSGHQFPNYSSELNVNALLLGDSALYLCASSSGLAGFGEQYFGPGTRLTVT.

V is TRBV9 and J is TRBJ1-6; D may be TRBD1 (5 bases). The CDR3 totals 14 residues. Germline CDR1 reads SGDLS; CDR2 reads YYNGEE. V was pared by 0 bases and J by 14 bases, with 15 bases between. CDR3 nucleotides: TGTGCCAGCAGCGTAGGGACCGCCCAGGACACCCTCCACTTT. Amino acid sequence: CASSVGTAQDTLHF. Together with reference TRBV9 and TRBJ1-6, the CDR3 gives the full variable domain: DSGVTQTPKHLITATGQRVTLRCSPRSGDLSVYWYQQSLDQGLQFLIQYYNGEERAKGNILERFSAQQFPDLHSELNLSSLELGDSALYFCASSVGTAQDTLHFGNGTRLTVT.

This clone was seen a single time. The rearrangement uses TRBV15 and TRBJ1-1; perhaps TRBD1 as D (6 bases). Between the trimmed V and J ends, which lost 3 bases and 1 base, there was a span of 9 bases. This CDR3 contains 14 residues. CDR1 and CDR2 from the germline V gene are LNHNV and YYDKDF (reference sequence). The CDR3 here is CATSRGHTNTEAFF. As DNA, the CDR3 is TGTGCCACCAGCAGGGGACACACGAACACTGAAGCTTTCTTT.

The CDR3 sequence is CASSPRQGFSSGNTIYF. In DNA form, the CDR3 reads TGTGCCAGCAGCCCCCGACAGGGTTTTAGCTCTGGAAACACCATATATTTT. This chain links TRBV7-8 with TRBJ1-3; 7 bases are shared with TRBD1. CDR3 length equals 17 residues. The germline CDR1 and CDR2 sequences are SGHVS and FQNEAQ. Unmatched junction bases numbered 10, after V lost 5 bases and J lost 0 bases.

The CDR3 DNA reads TGTGCCTGGAGCGCCGGGACAGGGCGGGAAAAACTGTTTTTT. It encodes CAWSAGTGREKLFF. The chain carries TRBV30 and TRBJ1-4; 9 bases fit TRBD1. The CDR3 has 14 amino acids. The trim removed 3 bases at V and 8 bases at J, leaving 7 bases unmatched. Germline CDR1 reads GTSNPN; CDR2 reads SVGIG (reference sequence).

The V gene is TRBV30, the J gene TRBJ2-7; 15 bases match TRBD2. V lost 5 bases, J lost 4 bases, and 6 bases stayed unmatched. CDR1 GTSNPN and CDR2 SVGIG come from the germline V gene (reference sequence). CDR3 size: 15 residues. CDR3 sequence: CAWGGLAGGEYEQYF. The CDR3 DNA reads as TGTGCCTGGGGCGGACTAGCGGGGGGGGAGTACGAGCAGTACTTC.

The chain couples TRBV19 to TRBJ2-4; D is possibly TRBD1 (5 bases). Deletions cut 0 bases from V and 7 bases from J, with 13 bases between. The CDR3 totals 15 residues. Germline CDR1 is LNHDA and CDR2 is SQIVND (reference sequence). The CDR3 region is CASSIEDRQRNIQYF. Written as DNA, the CDR3 is TGTGCCAGTAGTATAGAGGACCGACAGCGCAACATTCAGTACTTC. Full variable domain (rest looked up from reference TRBV19 and TRBJ2-4): DGGITQSPKYLFRKEGQNVTLSCEQNLNHDAMYWYRQDPGQGLRLIYYSQIVNDFQKGDIAEGYSVSREKKESFPLTVTSAQKNPTAFYLCASSIEDRQRNIQYFGAGTRLSVL.

The V and J genes are TRBV7-3 and TRBJ2-3; 13 nucleotides agree with TRBD2. Per germline, CDR1 SGHTA and CDR2 FQGTGA. V lost 3 bases and J lost 5; bases outside the gene matches: 8. The CDR3 extends over 17 amino acids. The CDR3 is CASSFRLAGGRVDTQYF. For the CDR3, the DNA is TGTGCCAGCAGCTTTAGACTAGCGGGGGGCCGTGTAGATACGCAGTATTTT.

J is TRBJ1-2 and V is TRBV14, with TRBD1 as a possible D gene (6 bases). The V and J ends lost 5 bases and 6 bases respectively, with 16 bases between them. Germline V lookup: CDR1 SGHDN, CDR2 FVKESK. The CDR3 runs 14 residues. The CDR3 protein is CASSSEQGLDGYTF. The DNA for the CDR3 is TGTGCCAGCAGCTCCGAGCAGGGGTTAGATGGCTACACCTTC. The full variable domain, completed using reference TRBV14 and TRBJ1-2, is EAGVTQFPSHSVIEKGQTVTLRCDPISGHDNLYWYRRVMGKEIKFLLHFVKESKQDESGMPNNRFLAERTGGTYSTLKVQPAELEDSGVYFCASSSEQGLDGYTFGSGTRLTVV.

The V and J genes are TRBV6-5 and TRBJ1-4; 8 bases line up with TRBD1. The CDR3 totals 16 residues. Germline trimming cut 2 bases from V and 7 bases from J; bases unmatched to any gene: 9. Germline CDR1 MNHEY, CDR2 SVGAGI. The CDR3 spells CASSYNWQGAGEKLFF. The CDR3 region has the DNA TGTGCCAGCAGTTACAATTGGCAGGGGGCGGGTGAAAAACTGTTTTTT.

The rearrangement uses TRBV7-8 and TRBJ2-7; the match to TRBD1 covers 8 bases. The CDR3 is 14 residues long. Looked up from germline, CDR1 is SGHVS and CDR2 is FQNEAQ. The V and J ends lost 1 base and 2 bases, in that order; junction bases with no gene match: 1. This CDR3 reads CASSLGTGTYEQYF. The CDR3, as DNA: TGTGCCAGCAGCTTAGGGACAGGGACCTACGAGCAGTACTTC.

The V gene is TRBV9, the J gene TRBJ2-5; a weak D match, TRBD1 (5 bases). Germline CDR1 SGDLS, CDR2 YYNGEE. Trimming took off 0 bases at V and 5 bases at J, with 17 bases between the two ends. The CDR3 has 16 amino acids. In DNA form, the CDR3 reads TGTGCCAGCAGCGTAGATGGGGCGGAGATTTCTGAGACCCAGTACTTC. Translated, it gives CASSVDGAEISETQYF.

V usage is TRBV13 and J usage is TRBJ1-1; no reliable D call. V was cut by 5 bases and J by 5 bases, with 9 bases left in between. CDR3 length: 12 residues. Germline CDR1 is PRHDT and CDR2 is FYEKMQ (reference sequence). The CDR3 loop reads CASSGSGTEAFF. In nucleotides, the CDR3 is TGTGCCAGCAGCGGATCAGGAACTGAAGCTTTCTTT.

The chain couples TRBV7-8 to TRBJ1-3, with D possibly being TRBD1 (5 bases). The germline V gene encodes CDR1 SGHVS and CDR2 FQNEAQ. The V end was cut by 5 bases, the J end by 4 bases, with 18 bases between. The CDR3 extends over 16 amino acids. CDR3 bases: TGTGCCAGCAGCAAACCTAGGGGTGCGCGAGGAAACACCATATATTTT. Protein product: CASSKPRGARGNTIYF.

Ten or more counts support this clone. The chain links TRBV9 to TRBJ1-4; D possibly corresponds to TRBD1 (5 bases). The germline V gene encodes CDR1 SGDLS and CDR2 YYNGEE. The CDR3 has 15 residues. Trimming took off 7 bases at V and 7 bases at J, with 20 bases between the two ends. Here the CDR3 reads CASARNSGTGEKLFF. CDR3 in DNA: TGTGCCAGCGCCAGAAACTCAGGGACTGGTGAAAAACTGTTTTTT.

V usage is TRBV25-1 and J usage is TRBJ2-5; 10 bases fit TRBD2. The CDR3 length is 15 residues. The germline V gene has CDR1 MGHDK and CDR2 SYGVNS. Germline trimming cut 5 bases from V and 5 bases from J; bases unmatched to any gene: 8. The CDR3 loop reads CASSTSSGGGETQYF. CDR3 nucleotides: TGTGCCAGCAGTACCTCTAGCGGGGGCGGTGAGACCCAGTACTTC. Drawing the rest from reference TRBV25-1 and TRBJ2-5, the complete variable domain is EADIYQTPRYLVIGTGKKITLECSQTMGHDKMYWYQQDPGMELHLIHYSYGVNSTEKGDLSSESTVSRIRTEHFPLTLESARPSHTSQYLCASSTSSGGGETQYFGPGTRLLVL.

The chain joins TRBV23-1 to TRBJ2-7; D unclear. TRBV23-1 is reported as an ORF; its role is uncertain. The CDR3 is 17 residues long. The V end lost 3 bases, the J end lost 5 bases, and 23 bases lay between the germline ends. Written as DNA, the CDR3 is TGCGCCAGCAGTCACTCATCGTCGGTACAGTATCATGACGAGCAGTACTTC. It is translated as CASSHSSSVQYHDEQYF.

This clone came up a few times. The chain combines TRBV29-1 with TRBJ1-1; perhaps TRBD1 as D (6 bases). The germline gives CDR1 SQVTM, CDR2 ANQGSEA. CDR3 length equals 12 residues. Trimming took 3 bases from V and 6 from J, leaving 11 bases between them. The CDR3, as DNA: TGCAGCGTTGAGAGGGGGAGGGCTGAAGCTTTCTTT. It translates to CSVERGRAEAFF.

V is TRBV9 and J is TRBJ2-1, with TRBD2 as a possible D gene (5 bases). The CDR3 is 14 residues long. From germline, CDR1 is SGDLS and CDR2 YYNGEE. Trimming took off 4 bases at V and 6 bases at J, with 14 bases between the two ends. CDR3 in amino acids: CASSLRTLSNEQFF. The CDR3 DNA is TGTGCCAGCAGCCTGCGGACTCTTTCCAATGAGCAGTTCTTC. The complete variable domain, with remaining parts taken from reference TRBV9 and TRBJ2-1, reads DSGVTQTPKHLITATGQRVTLRCSPRSGDLSVYWYQQSLDQGLQFLIQYYNGEERAKGNILERFSAQQFPDLHSELNLSSLELGDSALYFCASSLRTLSNEQFFGPGTRLTVL.

In its sample, this clone was seen a few times. CDR3 DNA sequence: TGCGCCAGCAGCTTGGCGGACTCCGCCTACGAGCAGTACTTC. Protein: CASSLADSAYEQYF. This sequence joins TRBV5-1 and TRBJ2-7, with D tentatively TRBD2 (5 bases). This CDR3 comprises 14 residues. CDR1 is SGHRS and CDR2 is YFSETQ in the germline V gene. Deletions cut 0 bases from V and 2 bases from J, with 9 bases between. Full variable domain (outside the CDR3, taken from reference TRBV5-1 and TRBJ2-7): KAGVTQTPRYLIKTRGQQVTLSCSPISGHRSVSWYQQTPGQGLQFLFEYFSETQRNKGNFPGRFSGRQFSNSRSEMNVSTLELGDSALYLCASSLADSAYEQYFGPGTRLTVT.

The chain recombines TRBV6-5 with TRBJ1-5, with D perhaps TRBD1 (6 bases). CDR1 MNHEY and CDR2 SVGAGI come from the germline V gene. Trimming took 6 bases from V and 0 from J, leaving 12 bases between them. The CDR3 extends over 15 amino acids. Written as DNA, the CDR3 is TGTGCCAGCAGGCCGGGACACACTAGCAATCAGCCCCAGCATTTT. It translates to CASRPGHTSNQPQHF.